The TCR beta chain described here comes from a study of T cells in tuberculosis. The study's findings and limits: Active tuberculosis cases were adults; controls were adolescents. Smaller distances to GMM-specific TCRs suggested their expansion in active tuberculosis. The TCR-beta difference was not significant; alpha differences partly reflected length. Using the GMM-specific repertoire gave about 84% accuracy versus 60% to 70% with motifs.

The repertoire was sequenced with immunoSEQ multiplex PCR; TCRdb's copy has only in-frame clones and lacks some. This table has roughly 24,000 clones, approximately 97% appearing once. Worth noting for this clone: Its antigen is undetermined.

Germline V gives CDR1 MNHEY, CDR2 SMNVEV (reference sequence). The junction had 9 bases not matched to a gene; V was cut back by 7 bases and J by 3 bases. The CDR3 contains 15 residues. J is TRBJ2-1 and V is TRBV27; 7 positions match TRBD2. The source is a donor aged 10-29 years with latent tuberculosis or without tuberculosis infection. Sample: PBMCs. For the CDR3, the DNA is TGTGCCAGCATCATCAAGACTAGCTACTACAATGAGCAGTTCTTC. Translating it yields CASIIKTSYYNEQFF.